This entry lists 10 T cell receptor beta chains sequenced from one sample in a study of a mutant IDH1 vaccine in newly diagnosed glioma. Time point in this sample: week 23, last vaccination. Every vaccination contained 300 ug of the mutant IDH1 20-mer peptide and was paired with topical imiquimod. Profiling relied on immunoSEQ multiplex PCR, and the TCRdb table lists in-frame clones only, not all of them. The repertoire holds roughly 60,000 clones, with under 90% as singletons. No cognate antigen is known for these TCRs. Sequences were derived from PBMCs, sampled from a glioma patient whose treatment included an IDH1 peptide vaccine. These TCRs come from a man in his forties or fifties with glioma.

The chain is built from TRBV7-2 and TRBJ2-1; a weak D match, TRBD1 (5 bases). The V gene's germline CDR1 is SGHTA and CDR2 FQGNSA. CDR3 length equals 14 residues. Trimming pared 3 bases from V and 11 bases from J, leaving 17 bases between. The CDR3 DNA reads TGTGCCAGCAGCTTCGTAGGCCCGGACACCAAGCAGTTCTTC. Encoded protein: CASSFVGPDTKQFF.

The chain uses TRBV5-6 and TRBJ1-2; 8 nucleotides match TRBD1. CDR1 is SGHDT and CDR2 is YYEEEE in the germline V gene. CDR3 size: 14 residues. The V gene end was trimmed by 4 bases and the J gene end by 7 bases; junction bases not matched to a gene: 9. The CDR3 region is CASSTRDRLAGYTF. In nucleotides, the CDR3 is TGTGCCAGCAGCACCCGGGACAGGCTTGCTGGCTACACCTTC.

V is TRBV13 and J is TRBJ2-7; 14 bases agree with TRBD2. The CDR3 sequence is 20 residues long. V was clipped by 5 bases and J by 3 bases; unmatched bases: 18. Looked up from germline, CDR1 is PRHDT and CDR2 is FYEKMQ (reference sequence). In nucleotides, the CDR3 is TGTGCCAGCAGCCTCCGCTTGGGACTAGCGGGGGAGCCGGGACTCTACGAGCAGTACTTC. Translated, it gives CASSLRLGLAGEPGLYEQYF.

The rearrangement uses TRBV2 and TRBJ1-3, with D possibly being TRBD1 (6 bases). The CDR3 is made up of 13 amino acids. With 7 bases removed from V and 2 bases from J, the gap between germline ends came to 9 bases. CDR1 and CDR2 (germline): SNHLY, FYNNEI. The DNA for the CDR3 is TGTGCCAGCATGCGGACAGCTGGAAACACCATATATTTT. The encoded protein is CASMRTAGNTIYF.

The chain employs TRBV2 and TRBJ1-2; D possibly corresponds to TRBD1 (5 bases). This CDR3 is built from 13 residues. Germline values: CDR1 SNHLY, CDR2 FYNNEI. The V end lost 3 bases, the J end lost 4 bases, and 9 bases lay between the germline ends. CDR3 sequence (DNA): TGTGCCAGCAGTGATTTGGGGGTCTATGGCTACACCTTC. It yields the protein CASSDLGVYGYTF.

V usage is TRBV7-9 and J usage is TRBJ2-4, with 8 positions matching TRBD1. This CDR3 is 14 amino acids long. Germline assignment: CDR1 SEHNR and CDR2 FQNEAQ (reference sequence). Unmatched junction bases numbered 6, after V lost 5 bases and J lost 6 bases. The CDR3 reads CASSRGQGGNIQYF. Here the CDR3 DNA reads TGTGCCAGCAGCAGAGGACAGGGTGGAAACATTCAGTACTTC.

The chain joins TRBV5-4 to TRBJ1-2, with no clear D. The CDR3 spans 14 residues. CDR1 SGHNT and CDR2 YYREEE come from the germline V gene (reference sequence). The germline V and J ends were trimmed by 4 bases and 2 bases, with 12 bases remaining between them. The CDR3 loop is CASSPGPPNYGYTF. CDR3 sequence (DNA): TGTGCCAGCAGCCCCGGGCCCCCAAACTATGGCTACACCTTC.

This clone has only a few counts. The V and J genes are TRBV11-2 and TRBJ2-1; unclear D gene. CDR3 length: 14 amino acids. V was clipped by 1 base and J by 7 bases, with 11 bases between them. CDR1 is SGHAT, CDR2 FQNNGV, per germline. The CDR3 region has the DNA TGTGCCAGCAGCTTAGTCCGGCTCCCGAATGAGCAGTTCTTC. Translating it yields CASSLVRLPNEQFF.

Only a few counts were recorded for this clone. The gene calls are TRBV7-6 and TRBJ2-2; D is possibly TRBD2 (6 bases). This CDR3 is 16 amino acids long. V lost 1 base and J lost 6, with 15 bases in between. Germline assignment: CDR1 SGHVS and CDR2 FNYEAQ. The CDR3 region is CASSLESAGPSGELFF. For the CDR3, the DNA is TGTGCCAGCAGCTTAGAGTCTGCGGGGCCCTCCGGGGAGCTGTTTTTT. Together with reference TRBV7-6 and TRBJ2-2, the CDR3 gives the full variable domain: GAGVSQSPRYKVTKRGQDVALRCDPISGHVSLYWYRQALGQGPEFLTYFNYEAQQDKSGLPNDRFSAERPEGSISTLTIQRTEQRDSAMYRCASSLESAGPSGELFFGEGSRLTVL.

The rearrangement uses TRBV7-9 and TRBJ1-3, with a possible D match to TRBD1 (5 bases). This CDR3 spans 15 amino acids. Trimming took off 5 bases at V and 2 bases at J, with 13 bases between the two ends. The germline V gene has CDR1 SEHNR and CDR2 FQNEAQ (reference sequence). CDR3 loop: CASSPGPSTGNTIYF. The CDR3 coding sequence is TGTGCCAGCAGCCCGGGACCGTCCACTGGAAACACCATATATTTT.